These T cell receptor beta chains were read from a single sample in a study of blood T cell repertoires in COVID-19. TCRdb's table, derived via immunoSEQ multiplex PCR, lists solely in-frame clones and lacks some. The sample lists about 150,000 clones; approximately 80% were seen once. Source material: peripheral blood. All receptors come from a woman aged 80 or over with acute or convalescent COVID-19. Both conserved end residues are trimmed from each CDR3. Each record gives: J gene, V gene, CDR3 protein.

>TRBJ1-1|TRBV4-1
ASSQDTGRGVETEAF
>TRBJ1-5|TRBV3-1/TRBV3-2
ASSQDKSNQPQH
>TRBJ1-2|TRBV18
ASSQDRSYGYT
>TRBJ1-3|TRBV9
ASSVDLGGYSSGNTIY
>TRBJ1-3|TRBV7-2
ASSVSGTGGSGNTIY
>TRBJ1-1|TRBV4-3
ASSHYTQGNTEAF
>TRBJ2-7|TRBV27
ASSFRLAGVSYEQY
>TRBJ1-2|TRBV6-5
ASRWTANYGYT
>TRBJ2-1|TRBV9
ASSVTSGVSEQF
>TRBJ1-2|TRBV5-1
ASSLYSPQLYGYT
>TRBJ2-7|TRBV6-1
ASSEAGTGLYEQY
>TRBJ1-6|TRBV2
ASSERREGISLH
>TRBJ2-1|TRBV14
ASSQIDRGYGFNEQF
>TRBJ1-2|TRBV12-3/TRBV12-4
ASSLGSSGYT
>TRBJ1-2|TRBV6-6
ASSYSGITPNYGYT
>TRBJ2-3|TRBV18
ASSPRGSSADTQY
>TRBJ2-1|TRBV20-1
SASHRNLAGGREQF
>TRBJ2-7|TRBV7-2
ASSLKLAETYEQY
>TRBJ1-5|TRBV4-1
ASSQEPRQPQH
>TRBJ2-6|TRBV27
ASSLAGRKAGANVLT
>TRBJ1-4|TRBV6-1
ASSDTSWRERGKLF
>TRBJ2-5|TRBV2
ASRDRATETQY
>TRBJ1-1|TRBV3-1/TRBV3-2
ASSPRGGRVEAF
>TRBJ2-7|TRBV5-1
ASSLGGTAQRNYEQY
>TRBJ2-1|TRBV6-2/TRBV6-3
ASSYQGLGPNEQF
>TRBJ1-6|TRBV11-3
ASSPGQGYNSPLH
>TRBJ2-5|TRBV2
ASSGGGKQTQY
>TRBJ1-1|TRBV5-1
ASRFGDHRGINTEAF
>TRBJ2-3|TRBV6-1
ASSEALRAYSLPDTQY
>TRBJ1-3|TRBV2
ASSEWTGLISGNTIY
>TRBJ1-3|TRBV14
ASSHVRSGNTIY
>TRBJ2-7|TRBV12-5
ASGLVRVWESSYEQY
>TRBJ2-6|TRBV5-1
ASSSTLGLSGANVLT
>TRBJ2-1|TRBV5-1
ASSPSSGSYNEQF
>TRBJ1-2|TRBV6-5
ASRYDLGQGSGYT
>TRBJ1-5|TRBV29-1
SFRGTGDSNQPQH
>TRBJ2-2|TRBV30
AWSVRGSGRNRIDTGELF